This TCR beta chain was identified in a study of a mutant IDH1 vaccine in newly diagnosed glioma. Looking at the study overall: Patients arrived already treated with radiotherapy, temozolomide, or both, most having had both.

Data came from immunoSEQ multiplex PCR; TCRdb stores just in-frame clones and leaves some out. The sample records some 90,000 clones, over 70% being singletons. Time point here: baseline, week 1 (first vaccination visit). Treatment in this sample: pre-vaccination baseline after standard-of-care therapy. Regarding this clone: Its antigen is as yet unknown.

Germline CDR1 reads LNHDA; CDR2 reads SQIVND (reference sequence). The CDR3 length is 15 residues. Trimming took 5 bases from V and 2 from J, leaving 15 bases between them. Points from the study as a whole: Most patients, 85% to 95%, showed vaccine-induced immune responses.

This receptor was taken from a man aged 35 to 55 with glioma. Some clones in this sample may be carry-over from other donors' samples. The specimen comprised PBMCs, sampled from a glioma patient treated with radiotherapy, temozolomide or both. The gene calls are TRBV19 and TRBJ1-2; D is unclear. The CDR3, as DNA: TGTGCCAGTAGTCGGCAGGTTGGGGAAAACTATGGCTACACCTTC. Amino acid sequence: CASSRQVGENYGYTF.